These T cell receptor beta chains were read from a single sample in a study of blood T cells in healthy people across ages. TCRdb reprocessed the 5' RACE reads with MiXCR, giving one entry per CDR3 protein. The sample carries 800,000 to 950,000 distinct CDR3 sequences, under 35% recorded once. These same data were also listed under a study on T cells of mothers and their children.

Input material: blood. Receptor source: a woman in her thirties or forties in good health. Both conserved end residues are part of each CDR3. The D gene is left open where the match is weak. Clone sizes are given selectively: once, few, many, or a class where the clone is expanded.

abundance | j_gene | v_gene | d_gene | CDR3aa | CDR3nt
- | TRBJ1-4 | TRBV28 | - | CATTGGAGEKLFF | TGTGCCACCACGGGGGGGGCCGGTGAAAAACTGTTTTTT
- | TRBJ1-1 | TRBV20-1 | - | CSAPSEVAEAFF | TGCAGTGCTCCATCCGAGGTAGCTGAAGCTTTCTTT
- | TRBJ1-3 | TRBV6-5 | TRBD1 | CASSYSPGGGNTIYF | TGTGCCAGCAGTTACTCTCCAGGGGGCGGAAACACCATATATTTT
few | TRBJ2-1 | TRBV3-1 | - | CASSPGGQEQFF | TGTGCCAGCAGCCCCGGGGGGCAAGAGCAGTTCTTC
few | TRBJ2-3 | TRBV7-9 | - | CASSPRIQDTQYF | TGTGCCAGCAGCCCGCGCATCCAAGATACGCAGTATTTT
many | TRBJ2-5 | TRBV29-1 | - | CSAAVGQETQYF | TGCAGCGCCGCGGTGGGCCAAGAGACCCAGTACTTC
many | TRBJ2-5 | TRBV29-1 | TRBD1 | CSATGGRRETQYF | TGCAGCGCCACAGGGGGACGGCGAGAGACCCAGTACTTC
few | TRBJ1-5 | TRBV5-1 | - | CASSFDPSNQPQHF | TGCGCCAGCAGCTTCGACCCCAGCAATCAGCCCCAGCATTTT
- | TRBJ2-1 | TRBV11-2 | - | CASSLKDGQFF | TGTGCCAGCAGCTTGAAGGATGGGCAGTTCTTC
- | TRBJ2-1 | TRBV7-6 | - | CASSPTRLAYNEQFF | TGTGCCAGCAGCCCTACGCGACTTGCCTACAATGAGCAGTTCTTC
- | TRBJ1-2 | TRBV25-1 | - | CASSWEGKGGYTF | TGTGCCAGCAGTTGGGAAGGGAAGGGGGGCTACACCTTC
few | TRBJ1-1 | TRBV12-3/TRBV12-4 | TRBD1 | CASSRGQGVTEAFF | TGTGCCAGCAGTCGGGGACAGGGGGTCACTGAAGCTTTCTTT
many | TRBJ2-3 | TRBV18 | - | CASSPKASTDTQYF | TGTGCCAGCTCACCCAAAGCGAGCACAGATACGCAGTATTTT
- | TRBJ1-5 | TRBV7-2 | - | CASSPREGPQHF | TGTGCCAGCAGTCCGCGAGAGGGGCCCCAGCATTTT
few | TRBJ1-4 | TRBV20-1 | - | CSAKDGGVGEKLFF | TGCAGTGCTAAGGATGGCGGGGTGGGAGAAAAACTGTTTTTT
- | TRBJ2-2 | TRBV7-2 | TRBD1 | CASSLVGTGNTGELFF | TGTGCCAGCAGCTTAGTCGGGACAGGCAACACTGGGGAGCTGTTTTTT
- | TRBJ1-2 | TRBV5-5 | - | CASSFKRSDAFNYGYTF | TGTGCCAGCAGCTTTAAGAGGTCAGACGCTTTTAACTATGGCTACACCTTC
- | TRBJ1-5 | TRBV20-1 | TRBD1 | CSASGGTGINQPQHF | TGCAGTGCTAGCGGGGGGACAGGGATCAATCAGCCCCAGCATTTT
many | TRBJ2-7 | TRBV29-1 | TRBD2 | CSVRLAGGHEQYF | TGCAGCGTGCGGCTAGCGGGGGGGCACGAGCAGTACTTC
- | TRBJ1-4 | TRBV12-3/TRBV12-4 | TRBD1 | CASTLGQGAGEKLFF | TGTGCCAGCACCTTGGGGCAGGGGGCGGGAGAAAAACTGTTTTTT
many | TRBJ2-3 | TRBV5-1 | - | CASSHHLEPDTQYF | TGCGCCAGCAGCCACCACCTAGAGCCAGATACGCAGTATTTT
- | TRBJ2-2 | TRBV7-3 | - | CASSLTAVRGNTGELFF | TGTGCCAGCAGCTTAACGGCGGTGCGGGGAAACACCGGGGAGCTGTTTTTT
- | TRBJ2-1 | TRBV6-4 | - | CASSDSSGSYNEQFF | TGTGCCAGCAGTGACTCGAGCGGCTCCTACAATGAGCAGTTCTTC
few | TRBJ2-3 | TRBV20-1 | TRBD2 | CSASTSGSYTQYF | TGCAGTGCTAGTACTAGCGGGAGTTATACGCAGTATTTT
- | TRBJ1-1 | TRBV28 | - | CASRPPRSTGPEAFF | TGTGCCAGCAGACCTCCACGATCAACAGGGCCTGAAGCTTTCTTT
- | TRBJ2-5 | TRBV20-1 | - | CSARLGRSLGDQYF | TGCAGTGCTAGACTAGGACGGAGCCTGGGGGACCAGTACTTC
many | TRBJ2-5 | TRBV7-9 | TRBD2 | CASSWGLAEETQYF | TGTGCCAGCAGCTGGGGACTAGCGGAAGAGACCCAGTACTTC
- | TRBJ2-7 | TRBV18 | TRBD1 | CASSPSDRGRQQYF | TGTGCCAGCTCACCCTCGGACAGGGGGCGACAGCAGTACTTC
- | TRBJ2-6 | TRBV6-5 | - | CASSSEPGSGANVQTF | TGTGCCAGCAGTTCTGAGCCCGGTTCTGGGGCCAACGTCCAGACTTTC
once | TRBJ1-2 | TRBV18 | - | CTSSPAVVYGYTF | TGTACCAGCTCACCAGCCGTTGTCTATGGCTACACCTTC
- | TRBJ1-6 | TRBV12-3/TRBV12-4 | - | CASSSGEGSYNSPLHF | TGTGCCAGCAGTTCAGGCGAGGGATCCTATAATTCACCCCTCCACTTT
few | TRBJ2-1 | TRBV6-1 | - | CASTNYGGESGAREQFF | TGTGCCAGCACCAATTATGGAGGGGAATCTGGAGCTCGTGAGCAGTTCTTC
few | TRBJ1-2 | TRBV24-1 | - | CATSLQANYGYTF | TGTGCCACCAGTCTACAGGCTAACTATGGCTACACCTTC
many | TRBJ2-7 | TRBV4-2 | TRBD2 | CASSQEWTSGGATYEQYF | TGTGCCAGCAGCCAAGAGTGGACTAGCGGGGGGGCCACCTACGAGCAGTACTTC
few | TRBJ2-1 | TRBV20-1 | TRBD2 | CSARLTSGGSFF | TGCAGTGCTAGACTGACTAGCGGGGGATCGTTCTTC
few | TRBJ2-2 | TRBV7-8 | - | CASRPPGAKNGELFF | TGTGCCAGCAGACCCCCGGGGGCCAAGAACGGGGAGCTGTTTTTT